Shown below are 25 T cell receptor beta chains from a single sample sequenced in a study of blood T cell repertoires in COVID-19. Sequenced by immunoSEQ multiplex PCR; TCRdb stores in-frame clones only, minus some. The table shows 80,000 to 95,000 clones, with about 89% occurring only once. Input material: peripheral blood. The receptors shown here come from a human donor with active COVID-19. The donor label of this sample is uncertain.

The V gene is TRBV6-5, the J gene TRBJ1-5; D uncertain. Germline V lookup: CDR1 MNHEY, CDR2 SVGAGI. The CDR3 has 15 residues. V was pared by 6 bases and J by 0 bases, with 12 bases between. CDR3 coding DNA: TGTGCCAGCAGGAGGGTATCTTATAGCAATCAGCCCCAGCATTTT. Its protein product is CASRRVSYSNQPQHF.

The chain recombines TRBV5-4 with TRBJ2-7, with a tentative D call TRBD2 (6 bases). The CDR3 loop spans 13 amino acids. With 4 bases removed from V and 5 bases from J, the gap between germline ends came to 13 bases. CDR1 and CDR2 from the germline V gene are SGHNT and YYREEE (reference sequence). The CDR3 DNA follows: TGTGCCAGCAGCCGGGTTTGGGGGGACGAGCAGTACTTC. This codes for CASSRVWGDEQYF.

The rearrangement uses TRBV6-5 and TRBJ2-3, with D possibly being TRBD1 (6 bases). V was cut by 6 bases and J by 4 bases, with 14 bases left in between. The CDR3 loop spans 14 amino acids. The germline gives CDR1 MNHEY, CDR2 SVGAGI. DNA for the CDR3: TGTGCCAGCAGCAGGACAGTTCCAGCAGATACGCAGTATTTT. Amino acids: CASSRTVPADTQYF.

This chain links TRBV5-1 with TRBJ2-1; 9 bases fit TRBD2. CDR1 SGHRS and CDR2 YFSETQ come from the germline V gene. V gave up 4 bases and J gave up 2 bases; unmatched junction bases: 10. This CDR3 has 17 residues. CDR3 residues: CASSPGGAGGPYNEQFF. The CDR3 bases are TGCGCCAGCAGCCCCGGGGGAGCGGGGGGCCCCTACAATGAGCAGTTCTTC.

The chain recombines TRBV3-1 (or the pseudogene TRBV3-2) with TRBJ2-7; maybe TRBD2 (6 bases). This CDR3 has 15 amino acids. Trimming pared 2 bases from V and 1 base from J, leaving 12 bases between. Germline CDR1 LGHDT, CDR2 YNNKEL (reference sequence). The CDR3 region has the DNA TGTGCCAGCAGCCAAACTTCTAGCGTTTCCTACGAGCAGTACTTC. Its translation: CASSQTSSVSYEQYF.

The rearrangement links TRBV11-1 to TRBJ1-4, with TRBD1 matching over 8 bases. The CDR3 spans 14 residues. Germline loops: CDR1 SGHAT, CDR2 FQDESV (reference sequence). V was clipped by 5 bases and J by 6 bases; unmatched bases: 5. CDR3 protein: CASSNGQGHEKLFF. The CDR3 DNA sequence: TGTGCCAGCAGCAACGGACAGGGCCATGAAAAACTGTTTTTT.

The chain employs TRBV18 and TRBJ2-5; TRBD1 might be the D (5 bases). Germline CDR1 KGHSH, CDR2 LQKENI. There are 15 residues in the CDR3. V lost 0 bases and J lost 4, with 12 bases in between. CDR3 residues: CASSPPSGLGETQYF. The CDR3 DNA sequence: TGTGCCAGCTCACCACCTTCAGGGTTGGGAGAGACCCAGTACTTC.

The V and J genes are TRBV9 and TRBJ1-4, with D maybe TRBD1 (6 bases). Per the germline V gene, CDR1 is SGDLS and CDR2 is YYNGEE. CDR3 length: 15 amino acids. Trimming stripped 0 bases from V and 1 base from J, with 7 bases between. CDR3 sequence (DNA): TGTGCCAGCAGCGTAGGGACAGAAACTAATGAAAAACTGTTTTTT. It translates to CASSVGTETNEKLFF.

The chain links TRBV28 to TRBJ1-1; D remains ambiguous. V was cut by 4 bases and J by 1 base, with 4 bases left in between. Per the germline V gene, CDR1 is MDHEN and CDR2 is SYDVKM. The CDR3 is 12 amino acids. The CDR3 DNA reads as TGTGCCAGCAGTTCCCAGAACACTGAAGCTTTCTTT. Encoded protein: CASSSQNTEAFF. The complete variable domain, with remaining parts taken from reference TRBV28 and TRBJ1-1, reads DVKVTQSSRYLVKRTGEKVFLECVQDMDHENMFWYRQDPGLGLRLIYFSYDVKMKEKGDIPEGYSVSREKKERFSLILESASTNQTSMYLCASSSQNTEAFFGQGTRLTVV.

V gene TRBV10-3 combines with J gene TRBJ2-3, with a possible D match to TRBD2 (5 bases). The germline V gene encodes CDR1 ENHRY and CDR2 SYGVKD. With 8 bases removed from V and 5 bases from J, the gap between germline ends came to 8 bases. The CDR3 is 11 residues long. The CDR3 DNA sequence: TGTGCCATCGTGGCGGGAGATACGCAGTATTTT. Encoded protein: CAIVAGDTQYF.

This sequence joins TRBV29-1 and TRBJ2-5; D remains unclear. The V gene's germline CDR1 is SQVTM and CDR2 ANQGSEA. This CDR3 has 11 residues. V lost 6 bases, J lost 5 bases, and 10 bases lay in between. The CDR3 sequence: CSVRHEETQYF. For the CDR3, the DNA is TGCAGCGTCAGACATGAGGAGACCCAGTACTTC.

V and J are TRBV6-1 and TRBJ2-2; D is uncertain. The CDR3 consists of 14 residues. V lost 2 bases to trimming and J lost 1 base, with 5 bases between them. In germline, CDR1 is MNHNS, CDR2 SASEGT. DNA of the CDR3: TGTGCCAGCAGTGAACACAGGAACACCGGGGAGCTGTTTTTT. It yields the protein CASSEHRNTGELFF.

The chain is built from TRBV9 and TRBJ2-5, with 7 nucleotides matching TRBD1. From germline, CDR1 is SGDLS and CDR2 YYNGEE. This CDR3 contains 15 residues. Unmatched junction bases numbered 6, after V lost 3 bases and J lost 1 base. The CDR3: CASSADRASQETQYF. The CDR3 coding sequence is TGTGCCAGCAGCGCCGACAGGGCTTCCCAAGAGACCCAGTACTTC.

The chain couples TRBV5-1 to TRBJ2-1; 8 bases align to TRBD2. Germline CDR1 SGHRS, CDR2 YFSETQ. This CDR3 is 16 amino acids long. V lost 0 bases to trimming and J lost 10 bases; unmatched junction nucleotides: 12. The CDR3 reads CASSLASPGGLGEQFF. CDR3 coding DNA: TGCGCCAGCAGCTTGGCCTCACCGGGGGGGCTGGGGGAGCAGTTCTTC.

CDR3 sequence reads: CASSVVTGGLTEAFF. The DNA for the CDR3 is TGTGCCAGCAGCGTAGTGACAGGGGGGCTCACTGAAGCTTTCTTT. The chain combines TRBV9 with TRBJ1-1; the match to TRBD1 covers 9 bases. V lost 0 bases, J lost 4 bases, and 4 bases stayed unmatched. The CDR3 is 15 amino acids. Germline V gene lookup returns CDR1 SGDLS and CDR2 YYNGEE.

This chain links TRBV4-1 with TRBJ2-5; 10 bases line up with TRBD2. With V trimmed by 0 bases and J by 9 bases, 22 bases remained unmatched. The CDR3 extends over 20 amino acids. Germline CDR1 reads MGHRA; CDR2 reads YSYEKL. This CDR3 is CASSQDLGVSGGPRSPPQYF. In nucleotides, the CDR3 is TGCGCCAGCAGCCAAGATCTAGGGGTTAGCGGGGGGCCTCGATCACCCCCCCAGTACTTC.

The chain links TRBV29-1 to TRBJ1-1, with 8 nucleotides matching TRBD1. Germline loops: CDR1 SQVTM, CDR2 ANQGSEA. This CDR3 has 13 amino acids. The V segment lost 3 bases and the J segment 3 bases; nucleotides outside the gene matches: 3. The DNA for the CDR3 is TGCAGCGTTGACAGGGGGCTTGACACTGAAGCTTTCTTT. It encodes CSVDRGLDTEAFF.

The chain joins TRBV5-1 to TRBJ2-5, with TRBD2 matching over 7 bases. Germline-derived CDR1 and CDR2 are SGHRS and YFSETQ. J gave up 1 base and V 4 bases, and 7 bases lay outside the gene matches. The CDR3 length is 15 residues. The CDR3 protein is CASSLGRGPQETQYF. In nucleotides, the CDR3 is TGCGCCAGCAGCCTAGGGAGGGGACCCCAAGAGACCCAGTACTTC.

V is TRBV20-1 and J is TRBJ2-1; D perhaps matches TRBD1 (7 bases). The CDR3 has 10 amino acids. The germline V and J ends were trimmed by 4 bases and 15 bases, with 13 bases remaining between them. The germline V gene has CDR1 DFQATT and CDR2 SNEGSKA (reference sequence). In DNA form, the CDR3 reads TGCAGTGCTAAACAGGGGAGGTGGTTCTTC. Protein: CSAKQGRWFF.

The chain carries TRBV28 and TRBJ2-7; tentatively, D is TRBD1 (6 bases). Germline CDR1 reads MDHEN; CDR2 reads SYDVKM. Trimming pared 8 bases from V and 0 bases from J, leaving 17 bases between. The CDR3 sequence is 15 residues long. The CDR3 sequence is CASGFDRPSSYEQYF. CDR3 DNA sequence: TGTGCCAGCGGGTTTGACAGGCCAAGCTCCTACGAGCAGTACTTC.

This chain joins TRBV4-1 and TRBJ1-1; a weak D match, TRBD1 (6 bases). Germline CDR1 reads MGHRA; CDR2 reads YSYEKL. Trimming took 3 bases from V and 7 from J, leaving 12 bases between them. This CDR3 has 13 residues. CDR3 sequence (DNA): TGCGCCAGCAGCCAGGGCCGGACAGTTGAAGCTTTCTTT. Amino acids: CASSQGRTVEAFF.

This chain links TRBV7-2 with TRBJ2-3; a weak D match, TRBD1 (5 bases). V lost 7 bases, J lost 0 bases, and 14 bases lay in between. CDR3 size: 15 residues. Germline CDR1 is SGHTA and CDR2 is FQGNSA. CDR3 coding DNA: TGTGCCAGCAACCCTGATGGGGCCAGCACAGATACGCAGTATTTT. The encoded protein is CASNPDGASTDTQYF.

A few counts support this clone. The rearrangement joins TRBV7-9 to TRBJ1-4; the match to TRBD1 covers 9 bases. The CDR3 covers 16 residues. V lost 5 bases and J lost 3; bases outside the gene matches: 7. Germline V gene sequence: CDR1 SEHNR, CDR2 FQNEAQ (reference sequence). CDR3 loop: CASSPWDRVANEKLFF. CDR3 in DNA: TGTGCCAGCAGCCCGTGGGACAGGGTGGCTAATGAAAAACTGTTTTTT. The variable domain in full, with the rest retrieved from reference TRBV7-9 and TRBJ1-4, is DTGVSQNPRHKITKRGQNVTFRCDPISEHNRLYWYRQTLGQGPEFLTYFQNEAQLEKSRLLSDRFSAERPKGSFSTLEIQRTEQGDSAMYLCASSPWDRVANEKLFFGSGTQLSVL.

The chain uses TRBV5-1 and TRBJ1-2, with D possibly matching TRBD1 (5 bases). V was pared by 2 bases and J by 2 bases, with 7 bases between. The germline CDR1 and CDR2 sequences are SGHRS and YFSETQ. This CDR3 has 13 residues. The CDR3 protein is CASSLDRNYGYTF. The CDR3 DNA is TGCGCCAGCAGCTTAGACAGAAACTATGGCTACACCTTC.

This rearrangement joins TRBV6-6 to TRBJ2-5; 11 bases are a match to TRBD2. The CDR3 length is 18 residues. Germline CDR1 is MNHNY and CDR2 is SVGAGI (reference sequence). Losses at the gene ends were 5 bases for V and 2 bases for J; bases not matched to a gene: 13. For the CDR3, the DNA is TGTGCCAGCAGTCCCAGGAGGCTAGCGGGGGGAAGGCAAGAGACCCAGTACTTC. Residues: CASSPRRLAGGRQETQYF.